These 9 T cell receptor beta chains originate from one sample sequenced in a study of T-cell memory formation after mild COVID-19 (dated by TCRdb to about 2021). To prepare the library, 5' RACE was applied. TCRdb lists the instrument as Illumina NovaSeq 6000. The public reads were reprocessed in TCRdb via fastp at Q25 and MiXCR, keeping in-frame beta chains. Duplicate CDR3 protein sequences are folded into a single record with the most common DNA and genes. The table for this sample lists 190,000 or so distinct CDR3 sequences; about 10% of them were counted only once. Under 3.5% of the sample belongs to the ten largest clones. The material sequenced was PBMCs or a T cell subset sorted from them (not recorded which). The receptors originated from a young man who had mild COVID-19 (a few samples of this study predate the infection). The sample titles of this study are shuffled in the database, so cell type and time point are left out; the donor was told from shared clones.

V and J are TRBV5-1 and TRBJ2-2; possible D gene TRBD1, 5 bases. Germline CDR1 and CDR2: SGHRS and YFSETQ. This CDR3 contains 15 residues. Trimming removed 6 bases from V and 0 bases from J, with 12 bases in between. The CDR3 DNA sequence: TGCGCCAGCACCCTACAGGATGCGAACACCGGGGAGCTGTTTTTT. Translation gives CASTLQDANTGELFF.

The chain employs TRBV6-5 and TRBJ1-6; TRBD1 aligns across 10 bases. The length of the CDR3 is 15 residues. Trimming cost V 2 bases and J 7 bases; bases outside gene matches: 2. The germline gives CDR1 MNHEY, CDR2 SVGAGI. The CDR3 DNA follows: TGTGCCAGCAGTTACACGGGACAGGGGAATTCACCCCTCCACTTT. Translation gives CASSYTGQGNSPLHF.

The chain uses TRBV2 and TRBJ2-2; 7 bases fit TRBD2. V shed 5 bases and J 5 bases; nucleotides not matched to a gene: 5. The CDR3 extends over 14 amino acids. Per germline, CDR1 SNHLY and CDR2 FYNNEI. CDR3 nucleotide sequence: TGTGCCAGCAGTCGGGACTACCAGACCGGGGAGCTGTTTTTT. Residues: CASSRDYQTGELFF. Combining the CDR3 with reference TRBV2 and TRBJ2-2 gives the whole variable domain EPEVTQTPSHQVTQMGQEVILRCVPISNHLYFYWYRQILGQKVEFLVSFYNNEISEKSEIFDDQFSVERPDGSNFTLKIRSTKLEDSAMYFCASSRDYQTGELFFGEGSRLTVL.

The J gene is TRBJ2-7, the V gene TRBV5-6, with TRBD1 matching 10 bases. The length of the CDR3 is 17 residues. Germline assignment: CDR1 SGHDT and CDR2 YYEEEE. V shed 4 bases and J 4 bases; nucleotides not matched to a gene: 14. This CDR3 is CASSAGGPGQGTYEQYV. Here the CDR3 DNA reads TGTGCCAGCAGCGCCGGGGGCCCGGGACAGGGGACTTACGAGCAGTACGTC.

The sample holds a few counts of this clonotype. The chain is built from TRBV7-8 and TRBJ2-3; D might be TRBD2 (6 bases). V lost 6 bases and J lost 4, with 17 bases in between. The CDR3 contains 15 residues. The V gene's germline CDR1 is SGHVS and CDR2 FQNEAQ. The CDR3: CASRLARMSADTQYF. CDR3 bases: TGTGCCAGCAGACTAGCTAGGATGTCAGCAGATACGCAGTATTTT.

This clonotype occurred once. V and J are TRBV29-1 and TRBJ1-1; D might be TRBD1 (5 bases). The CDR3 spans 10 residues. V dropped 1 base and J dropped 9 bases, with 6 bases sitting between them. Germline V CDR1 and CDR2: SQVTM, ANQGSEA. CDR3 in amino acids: CSVEAGKAFF. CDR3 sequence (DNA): TGCAGCGTTGAAGCAGGGAAAGCTTTCTTT.

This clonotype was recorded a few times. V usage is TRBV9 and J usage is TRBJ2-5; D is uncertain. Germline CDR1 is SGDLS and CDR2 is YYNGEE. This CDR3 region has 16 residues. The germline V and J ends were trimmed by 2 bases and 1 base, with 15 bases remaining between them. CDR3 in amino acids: CASSVSPGRTQETQYF. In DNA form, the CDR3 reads TGTGCCAGCAGCGTCTCTCCCGGGCGGACCCAAGAGACCCAGTACTTC.

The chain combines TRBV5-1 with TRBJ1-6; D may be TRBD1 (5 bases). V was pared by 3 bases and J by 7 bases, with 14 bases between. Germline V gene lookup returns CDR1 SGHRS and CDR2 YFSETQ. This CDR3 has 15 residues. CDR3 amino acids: CASSSLGVDNSPLHF. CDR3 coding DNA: TGCGCCAGCAGCTCCCTAGGGGTGGACAATTCACCCCTCCACTTT.

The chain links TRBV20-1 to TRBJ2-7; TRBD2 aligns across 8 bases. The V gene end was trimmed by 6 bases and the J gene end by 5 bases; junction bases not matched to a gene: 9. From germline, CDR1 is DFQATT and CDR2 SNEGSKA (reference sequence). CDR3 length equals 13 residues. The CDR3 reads CSARKGLVNEQYF. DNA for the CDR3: TGCAGTGCGCGAAAGGGACTAGTAAACGAGCAGTACTTC.